This passage covers 31 T cell receptor beta chains from one sample sequenced in a study of blood T cell repertoires in COVID-19. Libraries were prepared by immunoSEQ multiplex PCR; TCRdb keeps only in-frame clonotypes and omits some of them. The repertoire includes 90,000 to 120,000 clones, 91% of them detected once, and around 5.8% sits in the top ten. Sequences were obtained from peripheral blood. These receptors all come from a human donor in a cohort sampled during active COVID-19.

The chain uses TRBV19 and TRBJ2-7, with 11 bases lining up with TRBD2. The CDR3 length is 14 residues. Germline CDR1 LNHDA, CDR2 SQIVND (reference sequence). The junction had 5 bases not matched to a gene; V was cut back by 7 bases and J by 3 bases. The CDR3 DNA is TGTGCCAGTAAGACTAGCGGGATTTTCTACGAGCAGTACTTC. Translation: CASKTSGIFYEQYF.

The genes are TRBV7-9 and TRBJ1-1; D not certain. Trimming stripped 4 bases from V and 8 bases from J, with 11 bases between. The germline V gene encodes CDR1 SEHNR and CDR2 FQNEAQ (reference sequence). This CDR3 comprises 12 residues. The CDR3 nucleotides read TGTGCCAGCAGCTCTTCGAGAATCGAAGCTTTCTTT. Translation gives CASSSSRIEAFF.

The chain couples TRBV9 to TRBJ2-3; possible D gene TRBD2, 5 bases. The V end lost 3 bases, the J end lost 3 bases, and 14 bases lay between the germline ends. CDR3 length: 15 residues. Germline CDR1 SGDLS, CDR2 YYNGEE. CDR3 DNA: TGTGCCAGCAGCGCCATGGACTCACCGACAGATACGCAGTATTTT. It specifies CASSAMDSPTDTQYF. Full variable domain (outside the CDR3, taken from reference TRBV9 and TRBJ2-3): DSGVTQTPKHLITATGQRVTLRCSPRSGDLSVYWYQQSLDQGLQFLIQYYNGEERAKGNILERFSAQQFPDLHSELNLSSLELGDSALYFCASSAMDSPTDTQYFGPGTRLTVL.

The V gene is TRBV28, the J gene TRBJ1-2; 8 nucleotides line up with TRBD1. V was clipped by 3 bases and J by 8 bases; unmatched bases: 8. CDR1 and CDR2 from the germline V gene are MDHEN and SYDVKM. The CDR3 sequence is 14 residues long. The DNA of the CDR3 is TGTGCCAGCAGTTTGCCAGGGGGCGCGAGGGGCTACACCTTC. Amino acids: CASSLPGGARGYTF.

This chain joins TRBV3-1 (or the pseudogene TRBV3-2) and TRBJ1-2, with D hard to call. The V and J ends lost 8 bases and 1 base respectively, with 8 bases between them. CDR1 is LGHDT, CDR2 YNNKEL, per germline (reference sequence). The CDR3 is 12 residues long. This CDR3 is CASGQVNYGYTF. In DNA form, the CDR3 reads TGTGCCAGCGGGCAGGTTAACTATGGCTACACCTTC.

This chain joins TRBV5-5 and TRBJ1-1; D remains ambiguous. Germline-derived CDR1 and CDR2 are SGHKS and YYEKEE (reference sequence). The CDR3 has 16 residues. V lost 0 bases to trimming and J lost 5 bases, with 17 bases between them. Written as DNA, the CDR3 is TGTGCCAGCAGCTTGGAAGGTCTGGGAGTGGGTACTGAAGCTTTCTTT. As protein: CASSLEGLGVGTEAFF.

The chain employs TRBV7-9 and TRBJ2-7, with a weak D call TRBD1 (6 bases). Germline CDR1 reads SEHNR; CDR2 reads FQNEAQ (reference sequence). The CDR3 has 14 residues. Trimming stripped 3 bases from V and 1 base from J, with 10 bases between. This CDR3 is CASSFGQPSYEQYF. For the CDR3, the DNA is TGTGCCAGCAGCTTTGGACAGCCTTCCTACGAGCAGTACTTC. Based on the CDR3 plus reference TRBV7-9 and TRBJ2-7, the full variable domain is DTGVSQNPRHKITKRGQNVTFRCDPISEHNRLYWYRQTLGQGPEFLTYFQNEAQLEKSRLLSDRFSAERPKGSFSTLEIQRTEQGDSAMYLCASSFGQPSYEQYFGPGTRLTVT.

The chain uses TRBV28 and TRBJ1-1, with a weak D call TRBD1 (5 bases). The CDR3 sequence is 13 residues long. Trimming stripped 5 bases from V and 7 bases from J, with 14 bases between. Germline CDR1 and CDR2: MDHEN and SYDVKM. This chain's CDR3 is CASSRDPGLEAFF. CDR3 nucleotides: TGTGCCAGCAGTAGGGACCCGGGACTTGAAGCTTTCTTT.

The chain carries TRBV13 and TRBJ2-1; 10 positions agree with TRBD1. CDR1 is PRHDT and CDR2 is FYEKMQ in the germline V gene (reference sequence). The CDR3 runs to 15 residues. The V and J ends lost 3 bases and 8 bases, in that order; junction bases with no gene match: 7. CDR3 sequence reads: CASSLGDRGFDEQFF. The CDR3 DNA reads TGTGCCAGCAGCTTGGGGGACAGGGGTTTCGATGAGCAGTTCTTC.

The rearrangement joins TRBV6-5 to TRBJ2-7; 8 nucleotides line up with TRBD2. With V trimmed by 10 bases and J by 2 bases, 4 bases remained unmatched. The CDR3 sequence is 12 residues long. Germline values: CDR1 MNHEY, CDR2 SVGAGI. CDR3 protein: CATFSGTYEQYF. CDR3 DNA: TGTGCCACCTTTAGCGGGACCTACGAGCAGTACTTC.

This chain joins TRBV4-1 and TRBJ2-1; D may be TRBD1 (5 bases). Germline V gene lookup returns CDR1 MGHRA and CDR2 YSYEKL. CDR3 length: 19 amino acids. Trimming took off 4 bases at V and 4 bases at J, with 26 bases between the two ends. The CDR3 coding sequence is TGCGCCAGCAGCCTCCAGGGCTTGGGTAGCAAAGCGTTGTACAATGAGCAGTTCTTC. Translated, it gives CASSLQGLGSKALYNEQFF.

The gene calls are TRBV7-6 and TRBJ1-1; TRBD1 agrees at 8 bases. The CDR3 extends over 17 amino acids. The J segment lost 1 base and the V segment lost 3 bases, leaving 10 bases of the junction unmatched. CDR1 and CDR2 from the germline V gene are SGHVS and FNYEAQ. This CDR3 is CASSFLSTGAENTEAFF. CDR3 nucleotides: TGTGCCAGCAGCTTTCTCTCGACAGGGGCCGAGAACACTGAAGCTTTCTTT.

The count of this clone is one. The gene calls are TRBV7-9 and TRBJ2-7, with D possibly TRBD2 on 5 matching bases. V lost 3 bases to trimming and J lost 2 bases, with 8 bases between them. This CDR3 has 13 amino acids. Germline CDR1 SEHNR, CDR2 FQNEAQ (reference sequence). The CDR3 protein is CASSFPAAYEQYF. The CDR3 DNA reads TGTGCCAGCAGCTTCCCAGCGGCCTACGAGCAGTACTTC.

The chain uses TRBV7-6 and TRBJ2-2; possibly TRBD1 for D (6 bases). V shed 1 base and J shed 5 bases, with 17 bases lying between them. This CDR3 is 17 amino acids long. Germline V gene lookup returns CDR1 SGHVS and CDR2 FNYEAQ. The CDR3 reads CASSLVLRQGLTGELFF. CDR3 nucleotides: TGTGCCAGCAGCTTAGTGTTACGTCAGGGGTTAACCGGGGAGCTGTTTTTT. The variable domain in full, completed from reference TRBV7-6 and TRBJ2-2, reads GAGVSQSPRYKVTKRGQDVALRCDPISGHVSLYWYRQALGQGPEFLTYFNYEAQQDKSGLPNDRFSAERPEGSISTLTIQRTEQRDSAMYRCASSLVLRQGLTGELFFGEGSRLTVL.

The V and J genes are TRBV19 and TRBJ1-1; 10 bases fit TRBD1. This CDR3 has 16 residues. CDR1 LNHDA and CDR2 SQIVND come from the germline V gene (reference sequence). Trimming took 4 bases from V and 0 from J; bases not matched to a gene: 5. For the CDR3, the DNA is TGTGCCAGTAGTACAGACAGGGGGCCGATGAACACTGAAGCTTTCTTT. It specifies CASSTDRGPMNTEAFF.

The CDR3 here is CACLGGEQYF. CDR3 nucleotide sequence: TGTGCCTGCCTAGGGGGCGAGCAGTACTTC. The gene calls are TRBV30 and TRBJ2-7; a weak D match, TRBD1 (6 bases). Per germline, CDR1 GTSNPN and CDR2 SVGIG (reference sequence). Trimming pared 6 bases from V and 6 bases from J, leaving 9 bases between. This CDR3 is built from 10 residues. The whole variable domain, remainder taken from reference TRBV30 and TRBJ2-7, is SQTIHQWPATLVQPVGSPLSLECTVEGTSNPNLYWYRQAAGRGLQLLFYSVGIGQISSEVPQNLSASRPQDRQFILSSKKLLLSDSGFYLCACLGGEQYFGPGTRLTVT.

This chain's CDR3 is CASMTSGGLNNEQFF. The CDR3 nucleotides read TGTGCCAGTATGACTAGCGGGGGTCTGAACAATGAGCAGTTCTTC. This chain links TRBV6-5 with TRBJ2-1; 12 bases align to TRBD2. The junction had 8 bases not matched to a gene; V was cut back by 9 bases and J by 5 bases. This CDR3 has 15 amino acids. Germline V gene data show CDR1 as MNHEY and CDR2 as SVGAGI.

V gene TRBV5-1 combines with J gene TRBJ2-3, with D possibly TRBD2 on 6 matching bases. V lost 0 bases and J lost 2, with 13 bases in between. The CDR3 extends over 16 amino acids. Germline V lookup: CDR1 SGHRS, CDR2 YFSETQ. The CDR3 spells CASSLGGRPLTDTQYF. The DNA for the CDR3 is TGCGCCAGCAGCTTGGGGGGGAGGCCTCTCACAGATACGCAGTATTTT.

The chain recombines TRBV19 with TRBJ1-2; the match to TRBD1 covers 12 bases. Germline CDR1 is LNHDA and CDR2 is SQIVND (reference sequence). The CDR3 totals 16 residues. With V trimmed by 3 bases and J by 6 bases, 8 bases remained unmatched. The CDR3 protein is CASSIIGTGGADGYTF. In nucleotides, the CDR3 is TGTGCCAGTAGTATTATCGGGACAGGGGGCGCCGATGGCTACACCTTC.

V usage is TRBV25-1 and J usage is TRBJ2-5; 11 bases map to TRBD2. Germline CDR1 reads MGHDK; CDR2 reads SYGVNS. The V segment lost 0 bases and the J segment 2 bases; nucleotides outside the gene matches: 8. The CDR3 runs 18 residues. CDR3 loop: CASSEYRLAGGGQETQYF. In nucleotides, the CDR3 is TGTGCCAGCAGTGAATATAGGCTAGCGGGAGGAGGGCAAGAGACCCAGTACTTC.

V and J are TRBV11-3 and TRBJ2-7; 13 positions agree with TRBD2. The germline gives CDR1 SGHNT, CDR2 YENEEA. The CDR3 spans 15 residues. V lost 5 bases and J lost 2; bases outside the gene matches: 3. The chain's CDR3 is CASSGLAGVPYEQYF. The CDR3 DNA is TGTGCCAGCAGCGGACTAGCGGGAGTCCCCTACGAGCAGTACTTC.

The J gene is TRBJ1-2, the V gene TRBV29-1; TRBD1 is a possible D gene (5 bases). Germline V gene data show CDR1 as SQVTM and CDR2 as ANQGSEA. This CDR3 comprises 11 residues. V was clipped by 6 bases and J by 5 bases, with 10 bases between them. The DNA of the CDR3 is TGCAGCGTGACGACAGATTATGGCTACACCTTC. As protein: CSVTTDYGYTF.

The chain uses TRBV10-3 and TRBJ1-1; D gene unclear. Per germline, CDR1 ENHRY and CDR2 SYGVKD. The CDR3 contains 14 residues. The ends were cut back, 4 bases at V and 0 bases at J, with 9 bases in the middle. The CDR3: CAISVAGLNTEAFF. DNA for the CDR3: TGTGCCATCAGTGTCGCAGGTTTGAACACTGAAGCTTTCTTT.

This chain uses TRBV5-6 with TRBJ2-2; a possible D gene is TRBD2 (7 bases). CDR1 SGHDT and CDR2 YYEEEE come from the germline V gene. This CDR3 has 17 residues. Trimming shortened V by 3 bases and J by 3 bases, and 18 bases separated the two germline ends. The CDR3 nucleotides are TGTGCCAGCAGCTGGGATGGGGGGGCCCTGGACACCGGGGAGCTGTTTTTT. This gives the protein CASSWDGGALDTGELFF.

The chain couples TRBV5-3 to TRBJ2-7, with 7 bases lining up with TRBD1. TRBV5-3 is noted as an ORF with a role that remains uncertain. The CDR3 contains 11 residues. V dropped 4 bases and J dropped 10; count of bases not matched to a gene: 5. The CDR3 DNA is TGTGCCAGAAGCCTCCAGGGGGTACAGTACGTC. This gives the protein CARSLQGVQYV.

The V gene is TRBV24-1, the J gene TRBJ1-4, with 7 bases identical to TRBD1. The CDR3 is 16 residues long. Unmatched junction bases numbered 11, after V lost 3 bases and J lost 8 bases. Germline lookup yields CDR1 KGHDR and CDR2 SFDVKD. CDR3 nucleotide sequence: TGTGCCACCAGTGATAGTGCAAGACAGGGTCGGGAAAAACTGTTTTTT. Residues: CATSDSARQGREKLFF.

The chain links TRBV6-5 to TRBJ1-2; 7 bases fit TRBD1. The CDR3 sequence is 13 residues long. From germline, CDR1 is MNHEY and CDR2 SVGAGI. V lost 0 bases, J lost 8 bases, and 3 bases stayed unmatched. DNA for the CDR3: TGTGCCAGCAGTTACTCGGTACAGGGGGGCTACACCTTC. This sequence encodes CASSYSVQGGYTF.

This chain joins TRBV7-9 and TRBJ1-2, with D perhaps TRBD1 (5 bases). CDR3 size: 15 residues. V was trimmed by 4 bases and J by 4 bases, leaving 16 bases between them. Germline assignment: CDR1 SEHNR and CDR2 FQNEAQ (reference sequence). The CDR3 nucleotides read TGTGCCAGCAGCTACGGACCGAGGAGGGGCTATGGCTACACCTTC. The encoded protein is CASSYGPRRGYGYTF.

V gene TRBV10-3 combines with J gene TRBJ1-1; D not resolved. CDR3 length: 15 residues. V gave up 3 bases and J gave up 4 bases, with 15 bases separating them. Germline CDR1 is ENHRY and CDR2 is SYGVKD. The DNA of the CDR3 is TGTGCCATCAGTGACCTTCTCGCGGATGGCACTGAAGCTTTCTTT. Translation gives CAISDLLADGTEAFF.

The table lists this clone with a few counts. The rearrangement links TRBV19 to TRBJ2-7; D possibly corresponds to TRBD1 (5 bases). Between the trimmed V and J ends, which lost 8 bases and 7 bases, there was a span of 15 bases. Looked up from germline, CDR1 is LNHDA and CDR2 is SQIVND (reference sequence). CDR3 length equals 12 residues. The CDR3 bases are TGTGCCAGTCTTGCACTCTCAGGGGAGCAGTACTTC. Its translation: CASLALSGEQYF. Based on the CDR3 plus reference TRBV19 and TRBJ2-7, the full variable domain is DGGITQSPKYLFRKEGQNVTLSCEQNLNHDAMYWYRQDPGQGLRLIYYSQIVNDFQKGDIAEGYSVSREKKESFPLTVTSAQKNPTAFYLCASLALSGEQYFGPGTRLTVT.

A note on this clone: One junction end disagrees with the germline gene, perhaps due to a read error. The rearrangement joins TRBV7-9 to TRBJ1-1; the match to TRBD1 covers 7 bases. The CDR3 is 14 residues long. Germline V gene sequence: CDR1 SEHNR, CDR2 FQNEAQ (reference sequence). The CDR3 region is CASILGTGTVEAFF. CDR3 coding DNA: TGTGCCAGCATCTTAGGAACCGGGACAGTTGAAGCTTTCTTT.